The 25 T cell receptor beta chains presented below share a single source sample, sequenced in a study of shared clonotypes between healthy human individuals. Generated by immunoSEQ multiplex PCR, the TCRdb table keeps only in-frame clones and is missing some. The sample carries approximately 1.1 million clones, around 78% recorded once. The sample consisted of memory CD4+ T cells from PBMCs. Subset in this sample: CD45RA-negative fraction. The receptors were sampled from a man aged 18 to 29 in good health. Some clones in this sample may be carry-over from other donors' samples.

The table lists this clone with a few counts. CDR3 residues: CASSPAPASDTQYF. DNA for the CDR3: TGTGCCAGCAGCCCCGCGCCGGCATCAGATACGCAGTATTTT. The chain joins TRBV7-3 to TRBJ2-3; D unclear. Germline V gene sequence: CDR1 SGHTA, CDR2 FQGTGA. The CDR3 extends over 14 amino acids. V lost 5 bases, J lost 4 bases, and 13 bases lay in between.

V is TRBV27 and J is TRBJ2-1, with TRBD2 matching 13 bases. This CDR3 region has 16 residues. Trimming took 7 bases from V and 9 from J; bases not matched to a gene: 12. CDR1 and CDR2 (germline): MNHEY, SMNVEV (reference sequence). The CDR3 DNA reads TGTGCCAGCAAACGAACCCCGGGGACTAGCGGGACTGAGCAGTTCTTC. Encoded protein: CASKRTPGTSGTEQFF.

The DNA of the CDR3 is TGTGCCAGCAGTGCGATGGGCAGAGCCTACGAGCAGTACTTC. Translating it yields CASSAMGRAYEQYF. This chain uses TRBV2 with TRBJ2-7; D uncertain. V gave up 4 bases and J gave up 2 bases, with 12 bases separating them. The germline V gene has CDR1 SNHLY and CDR2 FYNNEI. This CDR3 is 14 amino acids long.

The chain is built from TRBV6-6 and TRBJ1-1; 7 bases are shared with TRBD1. Germline CDR1 and CDR2: MNHNY and SVGAGI (reference sequence). The CDR3 spans 14 residues. The junction had 10 bases not matched to a gene; V was cut back by 6 bases and J by 6 bases. CDR3 sequence reads: CASSPRGGRAEAFF. Here the CDR3 DNA reads TGTGCCAGCAGCCCCCGAGGGGGCAGGGCTGAAGCTTTCTTT.

This clone was counted only a few times. This sequence joins TRBV18 and TRBJ1-3, with 10 bases fitting TRBD1. The CDR3 has 16 amino acids. J gave up 0 bases and V 1 base, and 0 bases lay outside the gene matches. The germline gives CDR1 KGHSH, CDR2 LQKENI. The CDR3 sequence: CASSPRTGGSGNTIYF. CDR3 in DNA: TGTGCCAGCTCACCACGGACAGGGGGCTCTGGAAACACCATATATTTT.

For the CDR3, the DNA is TGTGCCAGCTCACCAACAGCCATCACCGGGGAGCTGTTTTTT. Protein sequence: CASSPTAITGELFF. This chain connects TRBV18 to TRBJ2-2; D is ambiguous. Germline values: CDR1 KGHSH, CDR2 LQKENI. The V and J ends lost 2 bases and 4 bases respectively, with 8 bases between them. The CDR3 consists of 14 residues.

This clone appeared a single time. The chain joins TRBV6-5 to TRBJ2-1, with a weak D call TRBD2 (6 bases). Germline lookup yields CDR1 MNHEY and CDR2 SVGAGI. The CDR3 has 15 amino acids. V lost 7 bases and J lost 2, with 15 bases in between. DNA of the CDR3: TGTGCCAGCACCCCACCCGGGAGTACCTACAATGAGCAGTTCTTC. Translated: CASTPPGSTYNEQFF.

This clone was detected ten times or more. CDR3 nucleotide sequence: TGCGCCAGCACCATACTAGCGGGAGGTGGAAATGAGCAGTTCTTC. Protein: CASTILAGGGNEQFF. This rearrangement joins TRBV5-1 to TRBJ2-1; 12 bases align to TRBD2. The CDR3 is made up of 15 amino acids. V gave up 6 bases and J gave up 7 bases; unmatched junction bases: 8. The germline V gene encodes CDR1 SGHRS and CDR2 YFSETQ.

The chain is built from TRBV18 and TRBJ2-5; D possibly corresponds to TRBD1 (6 bases). Germline CDR1 reads KGHSH; CDR2 reads LQKENI. The CDR3 loop spans 15 amino acids. V lost 0 bases and J lost 5, with 13 bases in between. The CDR3 reads CASSPPSGARETQYF. The CDR3 bases are TGTGCCAGCTCACCACCCTCAGGGGCGAGGGAGACCCAGTACTTC.

The chain is built from TRBV5-5 and TRBJ2-5, with 7 bases that match TRBD2. Germline CDR1 is SGHKS and CDR2 is YYEKEE (reference sequence). This CDR3 region has 14 residues. V gave up 9 bases and J gave up 4 bases; unmatched junction bases: 12. The CDR3 coding sequence is TGTGCCACCGGAGCGGGATCGCCCAGAGAGACCCAGTACTTC. Translated: CATGAGSPRETQYF.

This chain joins TRBV7-9 and TRBJ2-3; 9 bases line up with TRBD1. This CDR3 is 17 amino acids long. CDR1 is SEHNR and CDR2 is FQNEAQ in the germline V gene (reference sequence). J gave up 1 base and V 3 bases, and 8 bases lay outside the gene matches. The CDR3 reads CASSLKNRDRGTDTQYF. The CDR3 DNA reads as TGTGCCAGCAGCTTGAAAAACCGGGACAGGGGCACAGATACGCAGTATTTT.

This chain links TRBV7-6 with TRBJ2-3; the D gene could be TRBD1 or TRBD2 (5 bases each). Trimming removed 5 bases at V and 4 bases at J, with 19 bases between. Germline assignment: CDR1 SGHVS and CDR2 FNYEAQ. The CDR3 length is 16 residues. CDR3 protein: CASSRGGQGGSDTQYF. As DNA, the CDR3 is TGTGCCAGCAGCCGTGGGGGTCAGGGTGGTTCAGATACGCAGTATTTT.

J is TRBJ1-3 and V is TRBV5-4, with a weak D call TRBD1 (5 bases). Per germline, CDR1 SGHNT and CDR2 YYREEE (reference sequence). This CDR3 is 15 amino acids long. V shed 0 bases and J shed 4 bases, with 11 bases lying between them. The DNA for the CDR3 is TGTGCCAGCAGCTTGGGAGGGGAACAGGGAAACACCATATATTTT. Its protein product is CASSLGGEQGNTIYF.

The CDR3 bases are TGTGCCAGCAGCCCGGGGACAGGGAAGTTGGATGAGCAGTTCTTC. This gives the protein CASSPGTGKLDEQFF. The chain has TRBV11-3 and TRBJ2-1; TRBD1 matches at 9 bases. CDR3 length equals 15 residues. The V segment lost 5 bases and the J segment 8 bases; nucleotides outside the gene matches: 10. Germline V CDR1 and CDR2: SGHNT, YENEEA.

This chain uses TRBV5-1 with TRBJ2-7; D is tentatively TRBD1 or TRBD2 (5 bases each). Trimming left V 0 bases short and J 5 bases short, with 12 bases between. The CDR3 spans 14 residues. Germline CDR1 reads SGHRS; CDR2 reads YFSETQ. CDR3 amino acids: CASSLGQRANEQYF. DNA for the CDR3: TGCGCCAGCAGCTTGGGACAGAGGGCGAACGAGCAGTACTTC.

The chain links TRBV10-3 to TRBJ2-3; perhaps TRBD2 as D (6 bases). V was clipped by 5 bases and J by 5 bases, with 14 bases between them. CDR1 ENHRY and CDR2 SYGVKD come from the germline V gene. The CDR3 is made up of 14 amino acids. As DNA, the CDR3 is TGTGCCATCAGTCCCACGGGGGTGGAAGATACGCAGTATTTT. Its protein is CAISPTGVEDTQYF.

This chain uses TRBV7-9 with TRBJ2-5; D may be TRBD1 (5 bases). The CDR3 consists of 13 residues. Looked up from germline, CDR1 is SEHNR and CDR2 is FQNEAQ (reference sequence). Trimming pared 5 bases from V and 5 bases from J, leaving 12 bases between. In DNA form, the CDR3 reads TGTGCCAGCAGCCCAGGGTTGTGGGAGACCCAGTACTTC. It translates to CASSPGLWETQYF.

The chain joins TRBV18 to TRBJ2-2, with TRBD1 matching over 7 bases. The CDR3 is made up of 14 amino acids. With V trimmed by 5 bases and J by 4 bases, 4 bases remained unmatched. From germline, CDR1 is KGHSH and CDR2 LQKENI. This chain's CDR3 is CASSTGDLTGELFF. The CDR3 DNA reads as TGTGCCAGCTCAACAGGGGATCTCACCGGGGAGCTGTTTTTT.

The chain uses TRBV6-5 and TRBJ1-1; maybe TRBD1 (5 bases). The CDR3 loop spans 15 amino acids. The V end was cut by 4 bases, the J end by 8 bases, with 20 bases between. Germline CDR1 is MNHEY and CDR2 is SVGAGI. The CDR3 DNA sequence: TGTGCCAGCAGTTCCCCGGGCGGGGGGTCTCTCGAAGCTTTCTTT. Translated, it gives CASSSPGGGSLEAFF.

This chain uses TRBV7-2 with TRBJ1-3; D is uncertain. V lost 3 bases to trimming and J lost 1 base, with 7 bases between them. CDR1 is SGHTA, CDR2 FQGNSA, per germline. The CDR3 runs to 14 residues. The CDR3 nucleotides are TGTGCCAGCAGCTTTCCAGATTCTGGAAACACCATATATTTT. This sequence encodes CASSFPDSGNTIYF.

The chain joins TRBV7-9 to TRBJ2-3, with D perhaps TRBD2 (5 bases). The CDR3 covers 16 residues. The ends were cut back, 11 bases at V and 1 base at J, with 22 bases in the middle. The V gene's germline CDR1 is SEHNR and CDR2 FQNEAQ (reference sequence). The DNA for the CDR3 is TGTGCCGGGCGGGCCTATGGCGGGTCCCGCACAGATACGCAGTATTTT. Translating gives CAGRAYGGSRTDTQYF.

J is TRBJ1-5 and V is TRBV5-8; the match to TRBD1 covers 8 bases. The CDR3 has 14 residues. The V gene's germline CDR1 is SGHTS and CDR2 YDEGEE. V shed 0 bases and J 5 bases; nucleotides not matched to a gene: 1. CDR3: CASSLAGGDQPQHF. The CDR3 DNA is TGTGCCAGCAGCTTGGCAGGGGGCGATCAGCCCCAGCATTTT.

The V call is TRBV2, the J call TRBJ2-2; a possible D gene is TRBD2 (6 bases). The length of the CDR3 is 15 residues. V lost 7 bases and J lost 5, with 17 bases in between. Germline loops: CDR1 SNHLY, CDR2 FYNNEI. The CDR3 region is CASTLGGAGTGELFF. CDR3 bases: TGTGCCAGCACCCTAGGCGGGGCTGGGACCGGGGAGCTGTTTTTT.

This clone has a handful of counts. The CDR3 DNA is TGTGCCAGCAGCTTAGGAGGGAGGGGGAGTCAGCCCCAGCATTTT. The encoded protein is CASSLGGRGSQPQHF. The chain couples TRBV11-2 to TRBJ1-5; possible D gene TRBD1, 6 bases. Germline CDR1 and CDR2: SGHAT and FQNNGV. The CDR3 covers 15 residues. Trimming removed 1 base from V and 6 bases from J, with 13 bases in between.

The rearrangement links TRBV30 to TRBJ2-7; TRBD2 aligns across 9 bases. The CDR3 length is 21 residues. Germline CDR1 and CDR2: GTSNPN and SVGIG (reference sequence). The J segment lost 3 bases and the V segment lost 1 base, leaving 25 bases of the junction unmatched. CDR3 sequence reads: CAWSGFSPWQGRQREVYEQYF. The CDR3 DNA sequence: TGTGCCTGGAGTGGTTTCTCCCCGTGGCAGGGGAGGCAGCGGGAGGTCTACGAGCAGTACTTC. The complete variable domain, with remaining parts taken from reference TRBV30 and TRBJ2-7, reads SQTIHQWPATLVQPVGSPLSLECTVEGTSNPNLYWYRQAAGRGLQLLFYSVGIGQISSEVPQNLSASRPQDRQFILSSKKLLLSDSGFYLCAWSGFSPWQGRQREVYEQYFGPGTRLTVT.